The rows below give T cell receptor beta chains drawn from one sample of a study of vaccination and CD4 T cells after COVID-19. Each CDR3 protein is one row after TCRdb ran MiXCR on the PCR reads. The sample lists fewer than 20,000 distinct CDR3 sequences, less than 65% occurring once. Antigens for these TCRs are unknown. Input material: CD4+ T cells from blood, cultured in vitro. The receptors derive from a human donor who had recovered from COVID-19. Both conserved end residues are part of each CDR3. A D gene is named only where the DNA matches it firmly. The size entry is marked missing in some rows and otherwise reads once, few, many or a size class.

j_call clone_size d_call v_call cdr3_nt cdr3_aa
TRBJ2-3 - TRBD2 TRBV7-2 TGTGCCAGCAGCGTCGTCGCGGGGGGAAGCACAGATACGCAGTATTTT CASSVVAGGSTDTQYF
TRBJ1-1 - - TRBV28 TGTGCCAGCAGTTCCACGGGACCCTCGAACACTGAAGCTTTCTTT CASSSTGPSNTEAFF
TRBJ2-3 once TRBD2 TRBV24-1 TGTGCCACCAGTGATGCGGGAGCCCCAGATACGCAGTATTTT CATSDAGAPDTQYF
TRBJ2-7 - TRBD2 TRBV27 TGTGCCAGCACCCCCGTAGCGGGAGTGTACGAGCAGTACTTC CASTPVAGVYEQYF
TRBJ2-1 - TRBD2 TRBV20-1 TGCAGTGCTAGTTTACTAGCGGGGCCCGGTGGCTACAATGAGCAGTTCTTC CSASLLAGPGGYNEQFF
TRBJ1-2 - - TRBV30 TGTGCCTGGAGTAAAGGGGCGAACTATGGCTACACCTTC CAWSKGANYGYTF
TRBJ2-1 - TRBD1 TRBV12-3/TRBV12-4 TGTGCCAGCAGTTCCCAGGGGACAGGGGGATTAAATGAGCAGTTCTTC CASSSQGTGGLNEQFF
TRBJ1-2 - TRBD1 TRBV12-3/TRBV12-4 TGTGCCAGCAGCACCGGGACAGGACGCTACACCTTC CASSTGTGRYTF
TRBJ2-7 - - TRBV7-8 TGTGCCAGCAGCCGACAGCTCAGCTCCTACGAGCAGTACTTC CASSRQLSSYEQYF
TRBJ1-1 few TRBD1 TRBV19 TGTGCCAGTAGTCCCCCCCGACAGGGCTTCCCTGAAGCTTTCTTT CASSPPRQGFPEAFF
TRBJ1-1 - TRBD1 TRBV7-3 TGTGCCAGCAGCCCTAGGGGGCGTCAGGATGAAGCTTTCTTT CASSPRGRQDEAFF
TRBJ2-7 - - TRBV12-3/TRBV12-4 TGTGCCAGCAGTTTTAGGGTCAGTTTCTACGAGCAGTACTTC CASSFRVSFYEQYF
TRBJ2-1 - TRBD1 TRBV2 TGTGCCAGCAGTACGACGGGACAGGGGAGCGATGAGCAGTTCTTC CASSTTGQGSDEQFF
TRBJ2-5 - - TRBV27 TGTGCCAGCAGCCCTCGGCAGGGCCAAGAGACCCAGTACTTC CASSPRQGQETQYF
TRBJ2-2 - - TRBV6-2/TRBV6-3 TGTGCCAGCAGCAATGGCAGGGGGAACACCGGGGAGCTGTTTTTT CASSNGRGNTGELFF
TRBJ1-5 - - TRBV19 TGTGCCAGTAGTATTGCCGTTGAGGCGCCCCAGCATTTT CASSIAVEAPQHF
TRBJ2-2 few TRBD2 TRBV20-1 TGCAGTGCCCAGCGGGGGGGCCGGACCGGGGAGCTGTTTTTT CSAQRGGRTGELFF
TRBJ2-5 - TRBD2 TRBV7-2 TGTGCCAGCAGCTTGTCTAGCGGGTTCCAAGAGACCCAGTACTTC CASSLSSGFQETQYF
TRBJ2-7 - - TRBV4-2 TGTGCCAGCAGCTCGCAGACAGGATCCGAGCAGTACTTC CASSSQTGSEQYF
TRBJ1-1 - - TRBV29-1 TGCAGCGTTGGTCAAGAGTACACTGAAGCTTTCTTT CSVGQEYTEAFF